These T cell receptor beta chains were read from a single sample in a study of blood T cell repertoires in COVID-19. Using immunoSEQ multiplex PCR, the repertoire was profiled, and TCRdb retains in-frame clones only, with some absent. The sample lists about 120,000 clones, about 85% occurring once. Material for sequencing was peripheral blood. Receptors originate from a man aged 55 to 70 with acute or convalescent COVID-19. The CDR3 runs from the conserved cysteine through the conserved F or W. A D gene is named only where the DNA matches it firmly. Clone size, where shown, is once, few, many, or a class for clones that have expanded.

CDR3 DNA	CDR3 protein	clone size	D gene	J gene	V gene
TGCAGCGTTGAACAGGGGTACACTGAAGCTTTCTTT	CSVEQGYTEAFF	-	-	TRBJ1-1	TRBV29-1
TGTGCCAGCAGCCAAGAAGGGACAGGGTTGAATCAGCCCCAGCATTTT	CASSQEGTGLNQPQHF	-	TRBD1	TRBJ1-5	TRBV3-1/TRBV3-2
TGCGCCAGCAGCTTGGGAGGAAGCTCTGGAAACACCATATATTTT	CASSLGGSSGNTIYF	-	-	TRBJ1-3	TRBV5-1
TGTGCCACCAGCAGAGTGGGGGGGCTGGAGGAGACCCAGTACTTC	CATSRVGGLEETQYF	-	-	TRBJ2-5	TRBV15
TGTGCCAGTAGTATATCTGAGCGGAGAAGATACAATGAGCAGTTCTTC	CASSISERRRYNEQFF	-	-	TRBJ2-1	TRBV19
TGTGCCAGCTCACCGGACAGCACCGGGGAGCTGTTTTTT	CASSPDSTGELFF	-	-	TRBJ2-2	TRBV18
TGCGCCAGCAGCTTGGGGGACGCCGCGGGGACCCAAGAGCAGTACTTC	CASSLGDAAGTQEQYF	few	-	TRBJ2-7	TRBV5-1
TGTGCCTGGTCCCCGGGACAGCCTTACGAGCAGTACTTC	CAWSPGQPYEQYF	-	TRBD1	TRBJ2-7	TRBV30
TGTGCCAGCAGCCTGGACAGACTGAACACTGAAGCTTTCTTT	CASSLDRLNTEAFF	once	-	TRBJ1-1	TRBV7-3
TGTGCCAGCAGCTTAGTTCAGGGGTTAGCCAAAAACATTCAGTACTTC	CASSLVQGLAKNIQYF	-	-	TRBJ2-4	TRBV11-2
TGTGCCAGCAGTGCCGAGGGGGCAGAGACCATATATTTT	CASSAEGAETIYF	-	TRBD1	TRBJ1-3	TRBV12-3/TRBV12-4
TGTGCCAGCAGTTTGACAGGTATCTATGGCTACACCTTC	CASSLTGIYGYTF	once	-	TRBJ1-2	TRBV28
TGTGCCAGCAGCCTCCACGGGGATGGCTACACCTTC	CASSLHGDGYTF	once	-	TRBJ1-2	TRBV7-9
TGTGCCAGCAGCCAAGATGTTGCGACAGGGGGTGGCTACACCTTC	CASSQDVATGGGYTF	-	TRBD1	TRBJ1-2	TRBV3-1/TRBV3-2
TGCGCCAGCAGCTTGGGACAAGGAAACACCATATATTTT	CASSLGQGNTIYF	-	-	TRBJ1-3	TRBV5-1
TGTGCCAGCCCGGAGGACGGCCTATATTCACCCCTCCACTTT	CASPEDGLYSPLHF	-	-	TRBJ1-6	TRBV7-9
TGTGCCAGCTCACCACCGTCAGCAGATACGCAGTATTTT	CASSPPSADTQYF	-	-	TRBJ2-3	TRBV18
TGTGCCAGCAGCAGACAGGGTTCAGAGACCCAGTACTTC	CASSRQGSETQYF	-	TRBD1	TRBJ2-5	TRBV27
TGCGCCAGCCGACCGGACAGGGGAGTAAAACTGTTTTTT	CASRPDRGVKLFF	-	TRBD1	TRBJ1-4	TRBV5-1
TGTGCCTGGAGTGACCCAGGGGGCGCTAGCTCCTACGAGCAGTACTTC	CAWSDPGGASSYEQYF	-	TRBD1	TRBJ2-7	TRBV30
TGTGCCAGCAGCGTAACCACTAGCGGGGTCACAGATACGCAGTATTTT	CASSVTTSGVTDTQYF	-	TRBD2	TRBJ2-3	TRBV5-4
TGTGCCAGCAGCTTCGGGACAGTCCTTCCGCCTCAACCCCAGCATTTT	CASSFGTVLPPQPQHF	few	TRBD1	TRBJ1-5	TRBV7-9
TGTGCCAGCTCACCGCCGGGACAGCTCACCTACGAGCAGTACTTC	CASSPPGQLTYEQYF	-	TRBD1	TRBJ2-7	TRBV18
TGTGCCACCAGCATGCCCACTAGCGGGAGATTGTCTGAGCAGTTCTTC	CATSMPTSGRLSEQFF	-	TRBD2	TRBJ2-1	TRBV15
TGTGCCAGCAGCCGATCTAGCGGGATAGGCGAGCAGTACTTC	CASSRSSGIGEQYF	-	TRBD2	TRBJ2-7	TRBV4-2
TGTGCCAGCACCGCTTCCCAGGGGCTAGTTGTCAATGAGCAGTTCTTC	CASTASQGLVVNEQFF	-	-	TRBJ2-1	TRBV27
TGTGCCGGATCAGGGACTAGGGGCTCCGGTGAGCAGTTCTTC	CAGSGTRGSGEQFF	-	TRBD2	TRBJ2-1	TRBV2
TGTGCCAGCTCACCACTGCCGAGCTCAGATACGCAGTATTTT	CASSPLPSSDTQYF	-	-	TRBJ2-3	TRBV18
TGTGCCAGCAGCCCCAGGAGAGGGGGCCGGGAGACCCAGTACTTC	CASSPRRGGRETQYF	-	TRBD1	TRBJ2-5	TRBV7-3
TGTGCCACCGTGGGCCGAACAGGGGGCTACGAGCAGTACTTC	CATVGRTGGYEQYF	-	TRBD1	TRBJ2-7	TRBV2
TGCGCCAGCAGCAGAGAGGACAGTCGCGGTGGCTACACCTTC	CASSREDSRGGYTF	-	-	TRBJ1-2	TRBV5-1
TGTGCCAGCAGCCCGTGGGAATGGGGGCGAAGGGATGAGCAGTTCTTC	CASSPWEWGRRDEQFF	-	-	TRBJ2-1	TRBV5-6
TGTGCCAGCAGCTTTGACAGGGTACCTAACTATGGCTACACCTTC	CASSFDRVPNYGYTF	-	TRBD1	TRBJ1-2	TRBV7-2
TGTGCCAGCAGCTTAGAGACAGGGAAAGCTTTCTTT	CASSLETGKAFF	-	TRBD1	TRBJ1-1	TRBV11-3
TGTGCCAGCAGCTTGGGGACAGGGATGCAGTTCTTC	CASSLGTGMQFF	-	TRBD1	TRBJ2-1	TRBV5-4
TGTGCCAGCTCACCAGGGGCAGGGGAAAGCTCCTACGAGCAGTACTTC	CASSPGAGESSYEQYF	-	-	TRBJ2-7	TRBV18
TGTGCCAGCAGCGATCGACTAGCGGGTATCACAGATACGCAGTATTTT	CASSDRLAGITDTQYF	-	TRBD2	TRBJ2-3	TRBV5-4
TGCGCCAGCAGTGTCGCAGGGCGCAGAAACACCATATATTTT	CASSVAGRRNTIYF	-	-	TRBJ1-3	TRBV10-2
TGTGCCAGCAGCGCCTTAGCGGGAGTACAAGAGACCCAGTACTTC	CASSALAGVQETQYF	-	TRBD2	TRBJ2-5	TRBV11-2
TGTGCCAGCTCACAGGGGAACTATGGCTACACCTTC	CASSQGNYGYTF	-	-	TRBJ1-2	TRBV18
TGTGCCAGCAGCTTAGTAGGCCAGGGGGGTCAGCCCCAGCATTTT	CASSLVGQGGQPQHF	-	TRBD1	TRBJ1-5	TRBV7-8
TGTGCCAGTAATGTTATTCAGGGTAATACTGAAGCTTTCTTT	CASNVIQGNTEAFF	once	-	TRBJ1-1	TRBV19
TGTGCCAGCTCCATGGGACAGCCGAACTATGGCTACACCTTC	CASSMGQPNYGYTF	-	TRBD1	TRBJ1-2	TRBV18
TGTGCCAGCAGCCCTTACTCCGGGACTAACTATGGCTACACCTTC	CASSPYSGTNYGYTF	-	-	TRBJ1-2	TRBV7-9